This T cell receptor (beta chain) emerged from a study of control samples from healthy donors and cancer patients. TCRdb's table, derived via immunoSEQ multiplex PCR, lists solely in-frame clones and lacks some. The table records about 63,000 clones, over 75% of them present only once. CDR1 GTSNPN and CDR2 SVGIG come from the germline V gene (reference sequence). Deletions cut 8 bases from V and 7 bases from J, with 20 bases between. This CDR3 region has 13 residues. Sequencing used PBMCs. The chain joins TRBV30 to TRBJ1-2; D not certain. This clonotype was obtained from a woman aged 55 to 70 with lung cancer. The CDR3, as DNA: TGTGCCGGATTGAGAGAATCAGTCTTTGGCTACACCTTC. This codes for CAGLRESVFGYTF. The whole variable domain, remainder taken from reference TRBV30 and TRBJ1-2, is SQTIHQWPATLVQPVGSPLSLECTVEGTSNPNLYWYRQAAGRGLQLLFYSVGIGQISSEVPQNLSASRPQDRQFILSSKKLLLSDSGFYLCAGLRESVFGYTFGSGTRLTVV.